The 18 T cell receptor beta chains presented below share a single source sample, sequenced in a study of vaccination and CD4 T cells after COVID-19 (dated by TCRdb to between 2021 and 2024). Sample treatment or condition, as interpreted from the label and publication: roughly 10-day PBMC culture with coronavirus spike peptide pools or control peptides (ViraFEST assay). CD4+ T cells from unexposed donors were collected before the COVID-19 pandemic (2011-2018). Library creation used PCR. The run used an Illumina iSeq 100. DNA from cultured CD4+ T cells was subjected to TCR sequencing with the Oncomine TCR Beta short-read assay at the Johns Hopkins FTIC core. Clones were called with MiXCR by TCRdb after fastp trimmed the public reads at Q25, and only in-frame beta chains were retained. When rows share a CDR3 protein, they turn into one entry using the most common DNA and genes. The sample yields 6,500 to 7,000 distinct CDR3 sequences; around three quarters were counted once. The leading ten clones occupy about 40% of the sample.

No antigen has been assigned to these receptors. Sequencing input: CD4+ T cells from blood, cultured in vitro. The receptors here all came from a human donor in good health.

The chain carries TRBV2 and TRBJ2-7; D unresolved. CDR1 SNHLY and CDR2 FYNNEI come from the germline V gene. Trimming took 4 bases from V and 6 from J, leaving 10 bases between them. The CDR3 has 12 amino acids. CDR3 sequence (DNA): TGTGCCAGCAGTGTGTCGCCGGGCGAGCAGTACTTC. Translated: CASSVSPGEQYF.

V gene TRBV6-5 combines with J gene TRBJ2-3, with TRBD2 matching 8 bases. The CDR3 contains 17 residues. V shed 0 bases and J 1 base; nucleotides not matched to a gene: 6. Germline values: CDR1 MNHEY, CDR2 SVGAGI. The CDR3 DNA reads TGTGCCAGCAGTTACTCGACGGGGGGGCTAGGCACAGATACGCAGTATTTT. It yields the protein CASSYSTGGLGTDTQYF.

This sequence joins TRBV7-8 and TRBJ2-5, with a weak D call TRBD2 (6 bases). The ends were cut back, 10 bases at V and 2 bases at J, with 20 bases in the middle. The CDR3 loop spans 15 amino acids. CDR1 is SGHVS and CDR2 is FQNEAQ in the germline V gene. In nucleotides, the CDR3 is TGTGCCACCTCCCGGCTGGGTAGCGGTCAAGAGACCCAGTACTTC. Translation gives CATSRLGSGQETQYF.

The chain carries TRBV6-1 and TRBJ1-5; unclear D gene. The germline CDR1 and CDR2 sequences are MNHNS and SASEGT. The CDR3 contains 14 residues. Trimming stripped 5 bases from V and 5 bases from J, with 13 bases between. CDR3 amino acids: CASSIGGIDQPQHF. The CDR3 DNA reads TGTGCCAGCAGTATAGGAGGGATCGATCAGCCCCAGCATTTT.

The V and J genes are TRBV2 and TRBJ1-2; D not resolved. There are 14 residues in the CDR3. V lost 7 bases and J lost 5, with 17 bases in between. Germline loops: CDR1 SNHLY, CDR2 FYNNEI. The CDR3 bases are TGTGCCAGCACTGCCCTCGGGGTTCGGTATGGCTACACCTTC. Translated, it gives CASTALGVRYGYTF.

The CDR3 sequence: CASGHRGTEAFF. CDR3 in DNA: TGTGCCAGTGGCCACAGGGGCACTGAAGCTTTCTTT. The chain joins TRBV19 to TRBJ1-1; TRBD1 agrees at 7 bases. Germline CDR1 reads LNHDA; CDR2 reads SQIVND (reference sequence). CDR3 size: 12 residues. The V segment lost 8 bases and the J segment 4 bases; nucleotides outside the gene matches: 4. The variable domain in full, completed from reference TRBV19 and TRBJ1-1, reads DGGITQSPKYLFRKEGQNVTLSCEQNLNHDAMYWYRQDPGQGLRLIYYSQIVNDFQKGDIAEGYSVSREKKESFPLTVTSAQKNPTAFYLCASGHRGTEAFFGQGTRLTVV.

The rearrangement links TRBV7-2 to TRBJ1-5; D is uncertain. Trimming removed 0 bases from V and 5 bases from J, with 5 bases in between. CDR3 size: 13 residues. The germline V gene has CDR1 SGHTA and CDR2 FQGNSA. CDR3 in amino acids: CASSLAADQPQHF. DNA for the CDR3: TGTGCCAGCAGCTTAGCTGCTGATCAGCCCCAGCATTTT.

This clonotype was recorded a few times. CDR3 region: CASSLDSLPNYGYTF. The CDR3 nucleotides are TGTGCCAGCAGCTTGGACAGCTTACCTAACTATGGCTACACCTTC. This rearrangement joins TRBV11-2 to TRBJ1-2, with D possibly being TRBD1 (6 bases). The CDR3 covers 15 residues. V was cut by 3 bases and J by 0 bases, with 11 bases left in between. Per the germline V gene, CDR1 is SGHAT and CDR2 is FQNNGV.

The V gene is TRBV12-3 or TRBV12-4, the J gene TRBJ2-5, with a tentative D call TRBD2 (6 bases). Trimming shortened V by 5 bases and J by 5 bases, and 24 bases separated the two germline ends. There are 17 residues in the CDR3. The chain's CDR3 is CASSVARGKGLGETQYF. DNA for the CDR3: TGTGCCAGCAGTGTTGCCCGGGGTAAGGGACTTGGGGAGACCCAGTACTTC.

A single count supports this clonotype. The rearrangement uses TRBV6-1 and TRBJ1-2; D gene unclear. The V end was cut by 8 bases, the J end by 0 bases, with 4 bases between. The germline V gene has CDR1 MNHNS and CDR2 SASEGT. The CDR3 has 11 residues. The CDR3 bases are TGTGCCAGCGGGTCTAACTATGGCTACACCTTC. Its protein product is CASGSNYGYTF.

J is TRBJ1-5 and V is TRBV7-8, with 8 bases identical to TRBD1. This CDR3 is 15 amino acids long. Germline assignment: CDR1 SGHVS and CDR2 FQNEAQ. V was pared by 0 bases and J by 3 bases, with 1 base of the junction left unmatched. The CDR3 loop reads CASSLATGANQPQHF. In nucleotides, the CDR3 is TGTGCCAGCAGCTTAGCGACAGGGGCCAATCAGCCCCAGCATTTT.

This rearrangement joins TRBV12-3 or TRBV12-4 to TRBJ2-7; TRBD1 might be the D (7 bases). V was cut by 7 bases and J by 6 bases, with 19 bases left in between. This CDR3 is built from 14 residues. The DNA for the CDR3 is TGTGCCAGCATCCGGCACGGGCAGGGGGGCGAGCAGTACTTC. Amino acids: CASIRHGQGGEQYF.

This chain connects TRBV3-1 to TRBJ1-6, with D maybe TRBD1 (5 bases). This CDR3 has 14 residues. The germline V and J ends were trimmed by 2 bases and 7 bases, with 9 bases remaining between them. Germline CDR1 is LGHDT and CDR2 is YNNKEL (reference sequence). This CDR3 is CASSQRGPNSPLHF. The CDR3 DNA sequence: TGTGCCAGCAGCCAAAGGGGTCCCAATTCACCCCTCCACTTT.

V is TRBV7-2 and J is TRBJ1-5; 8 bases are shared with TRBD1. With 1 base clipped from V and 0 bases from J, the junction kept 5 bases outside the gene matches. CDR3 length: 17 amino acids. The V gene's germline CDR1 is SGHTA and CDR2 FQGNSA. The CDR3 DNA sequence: TGTGCCAGCAGCTTAGGACAGGGGACTTATAGCAATCAGCCCCAGCATTTT. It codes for CASSLGQGTYSNQPQHF.

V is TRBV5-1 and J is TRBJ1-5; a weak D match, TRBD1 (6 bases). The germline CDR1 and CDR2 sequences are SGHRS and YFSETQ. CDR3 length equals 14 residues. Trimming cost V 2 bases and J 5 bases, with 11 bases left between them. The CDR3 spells CASSLGGLDQPQHF. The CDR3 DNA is TGCGCCAGCAGCTTAGGGGGTTTGGATCAGCCCCAGCATTTT. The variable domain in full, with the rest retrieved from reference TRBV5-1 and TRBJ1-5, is KAGVTQTPRYLIKTRGQQVTLSCSPISGHRSVSWYQQTPGQGLQFLFEYFSETQRNKGNFPGRFSGRQFSNSRSEMNVSTLELGDSALYLCASSLGGLDQPQHFGDGTRLSIL.

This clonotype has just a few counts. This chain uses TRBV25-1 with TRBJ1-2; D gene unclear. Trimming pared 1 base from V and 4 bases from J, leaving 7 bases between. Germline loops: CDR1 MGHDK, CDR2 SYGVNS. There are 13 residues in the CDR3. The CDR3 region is CASSELLSYGYTF. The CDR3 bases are TGTGCCAGCAGTGAATTGCTCAGCTATGGCTACACCTTC.

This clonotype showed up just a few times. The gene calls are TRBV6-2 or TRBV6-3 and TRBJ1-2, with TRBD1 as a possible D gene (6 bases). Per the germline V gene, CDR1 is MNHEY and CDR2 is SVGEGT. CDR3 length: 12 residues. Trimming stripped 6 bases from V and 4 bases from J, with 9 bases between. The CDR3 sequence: CASSRQVYGYTF. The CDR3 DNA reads TGTGCCAGCAGCCGACAGGTCTATGGCTACACCTTC.

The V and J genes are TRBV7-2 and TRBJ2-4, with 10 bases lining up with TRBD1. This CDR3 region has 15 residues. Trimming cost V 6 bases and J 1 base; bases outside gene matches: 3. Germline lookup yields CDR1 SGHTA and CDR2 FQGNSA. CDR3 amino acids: CASRDRGKAKNIQYF. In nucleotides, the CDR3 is TGTGCCAGCAGGGACAGGGGGAAGGCCAAAAACATTCAGTACTTC.